Ten or more counts support the clone carrying this T cell receptor beta chain. Its antigen is as yet unknown. Trimming removed 5 bases from V and 9 bases from J; junction bases left unmatched: 8. The CDR3 runs 15 residues. The germline V gene encodes CDR1 MNHNS and CDR2 SASEGT. The data were obtained in a study of T cells in Graves' hyperthyroidism and ophthalmopathy. Study outcomes and limitations: Model output signaled ophthalmopathy a median about 6.3 months ahead of onset.

Researchers amplified the TCR beta CDR3 regions from RNA transcripts. First-round RT-PCR with HTBI primers amplified the TCR CDR3 region. TCRdb reprocessed the multiplex PCR reads via MiXCR and lists one record per CDR3 protein. The sample records roughly 650,000 distinct CDR3 sequences, more than 15% being singletons. Clinical Activity Scores of at least 3, NOSPECS grades of at least 4 and durations under 3 months characterized ophthalmopathy patients. Out of less than 12 ml of fresh peripheral blood came the PBMCs. The material sequenced was blood. This chain uses TRBV6-1 with TRBJ1-6; 9 bases map to TRBD1. This sequence originates from a woman aged 40-49 years with Graves' ophthalmopathy. The CDR3 is CASSSRDRVGSPLHF. CDR3 sequence (DNA): TGTGCCAGCAGTTCCCGGGACAGGGTGGGTTCACCCCTCCACTTT.